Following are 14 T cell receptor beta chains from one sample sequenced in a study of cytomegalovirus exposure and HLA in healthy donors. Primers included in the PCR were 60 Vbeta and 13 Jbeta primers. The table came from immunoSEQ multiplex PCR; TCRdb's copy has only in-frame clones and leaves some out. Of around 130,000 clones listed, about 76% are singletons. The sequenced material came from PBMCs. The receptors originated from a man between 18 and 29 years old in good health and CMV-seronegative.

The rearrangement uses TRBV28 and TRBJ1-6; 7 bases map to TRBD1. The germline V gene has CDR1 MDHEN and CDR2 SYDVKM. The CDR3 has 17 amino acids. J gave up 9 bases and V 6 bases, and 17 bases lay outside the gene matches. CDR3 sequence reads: CASRLRLGTAESSPLHF. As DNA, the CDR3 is TGTGCCAGCAGATTGAGGCTTGGGACAGCGGAGAGTTCACCCCTCCACTTT.

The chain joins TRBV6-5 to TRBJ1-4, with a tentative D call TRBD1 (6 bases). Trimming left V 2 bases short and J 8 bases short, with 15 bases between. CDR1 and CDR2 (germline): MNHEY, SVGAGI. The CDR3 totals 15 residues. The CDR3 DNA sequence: TGTGCCAGCAGTTACGCGGGGGGGCAAAGCGAAAAACTGTTTTTT. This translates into CASSYAGGQSEKLFF.

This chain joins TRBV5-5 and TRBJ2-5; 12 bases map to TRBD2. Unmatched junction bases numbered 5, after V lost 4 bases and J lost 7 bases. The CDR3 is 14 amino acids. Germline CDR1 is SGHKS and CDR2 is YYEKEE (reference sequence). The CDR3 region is CASSRLAGAGTQYF. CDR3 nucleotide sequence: TGTGCCAGCAGCCGACTAGCGGGGGCGGGGACCCAGTACTTC.

For the CDR3, the DNA is TGCGCCAGCAGCCAAGAAAAGGCGGGGGGTGGCTACACCTTC. Encoded protein: CASSQEKAGGGYTF. The chain links TRBV4-3 to TRBJ1-2; possible D gene TRBD1, 5 bases. Germline-derived CDR1 and CDR2 are LGHNA and YSLEER. The CDR3 contains 14 residues. Trimming removed 0 bases at V and 7 bases at J, with 12 bases between.

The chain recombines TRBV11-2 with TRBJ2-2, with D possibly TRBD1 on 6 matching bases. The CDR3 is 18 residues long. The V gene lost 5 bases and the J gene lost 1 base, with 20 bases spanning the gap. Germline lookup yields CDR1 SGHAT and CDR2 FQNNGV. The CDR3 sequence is CASSDRVGADRNTGELFF. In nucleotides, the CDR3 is TGTGCCAGCAGCGATAGGGTGGGGGCCGATCGGAACACCGGGGAGCTGTTTTTT.

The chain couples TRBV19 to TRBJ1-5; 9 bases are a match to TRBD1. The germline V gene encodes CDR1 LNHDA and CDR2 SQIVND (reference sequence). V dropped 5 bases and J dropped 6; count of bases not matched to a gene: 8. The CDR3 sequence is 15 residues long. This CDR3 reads CASSPRDRVGQPQHF. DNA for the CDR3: TGTGCCAGTAGTCCCCGGGACAGGGTGGGTCAGCCCCAGCATTTT.

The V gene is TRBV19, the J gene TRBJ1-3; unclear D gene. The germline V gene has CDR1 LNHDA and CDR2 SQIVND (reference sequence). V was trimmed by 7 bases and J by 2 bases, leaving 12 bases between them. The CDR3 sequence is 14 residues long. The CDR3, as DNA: TGTGCCAGTATGGATGCACGGGCTGGAAACACCATATATTTT. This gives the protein CASMDARAGNTIYF.

The CDR3 DNA reads TGTGCCAGCAGCACTTATGGGGGGGACGCCTATGGCTACACCTTC. It yields the protein CASSTYGGDAYGYTF. The chain joins TRBV6-4 to TRBJ1-2; a weak D match, TRBD1 (5 bases). Germline V gene data show CDR1 as MRHNA and CDR2 as SNTAGT. The V gene lost 6 bases and the J gene lost 4 bases, with 18 bases spanning the gap. The CDR3 consists of 15 residues.

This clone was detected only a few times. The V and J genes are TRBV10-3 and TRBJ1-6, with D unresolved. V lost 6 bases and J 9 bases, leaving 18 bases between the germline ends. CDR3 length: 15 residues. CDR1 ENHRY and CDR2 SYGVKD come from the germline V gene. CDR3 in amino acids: CAISAFTRAGSPLHF. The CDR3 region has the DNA TGTGCCATCAGCGCCTTTACTCGAGCCGGTTCACCCCTCCACTTT.

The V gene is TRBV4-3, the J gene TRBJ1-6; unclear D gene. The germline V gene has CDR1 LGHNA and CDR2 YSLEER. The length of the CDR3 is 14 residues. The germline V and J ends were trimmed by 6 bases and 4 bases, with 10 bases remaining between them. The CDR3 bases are TGCGCCAGCAGTCGGGAAGGGTATAATTCACCCCTCCACTTT. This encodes CASSREGYNSPLHF.

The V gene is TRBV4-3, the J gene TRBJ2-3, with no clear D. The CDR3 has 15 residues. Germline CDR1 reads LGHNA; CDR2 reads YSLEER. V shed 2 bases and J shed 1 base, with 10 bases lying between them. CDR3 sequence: CASSQYSQGTDTQYF. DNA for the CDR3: TGCGCCAGCAGCCAATATAGCCAAGGCACAGATACGCAGTATTTT.

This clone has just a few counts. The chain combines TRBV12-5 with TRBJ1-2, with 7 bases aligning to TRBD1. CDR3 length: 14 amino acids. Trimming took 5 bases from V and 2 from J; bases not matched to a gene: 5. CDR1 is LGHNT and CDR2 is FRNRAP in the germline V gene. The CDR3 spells CASGATGTNYGYTF. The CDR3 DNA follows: TGTGCTAGTGGTGCGACAGGGACCAACTATGGCTACACCTTC.

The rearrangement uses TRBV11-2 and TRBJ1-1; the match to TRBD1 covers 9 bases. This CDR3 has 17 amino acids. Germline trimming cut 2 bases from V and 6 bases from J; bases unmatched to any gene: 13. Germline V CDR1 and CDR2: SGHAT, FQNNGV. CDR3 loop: CASSLRGQGQFSAEAFF. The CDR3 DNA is TGTGCCAGCAGCTTAAGGGGACAGGGTCAATTTTCGGCTGAAGCTTTCTTT.

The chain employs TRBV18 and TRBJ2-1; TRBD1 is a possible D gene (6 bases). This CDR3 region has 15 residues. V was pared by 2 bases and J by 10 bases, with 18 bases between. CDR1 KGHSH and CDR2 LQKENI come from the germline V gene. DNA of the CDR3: TGTGCCAGCTCACCAATAGGGACACCCCCGAAGGAGCAGTTCTTC. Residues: CASSPIGTPPKEQFF. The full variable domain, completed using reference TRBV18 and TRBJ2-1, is NAGVMQNPRHLVRRRGQEARLRCSPMKGHSHVYWYRQLPEEGLKFMVYLQKENIIDESGMPKERFSAEFPKEGPSILRIQQVVRGDSAAYFCASSPIGTPPKEQFFGPGTRLTVL.